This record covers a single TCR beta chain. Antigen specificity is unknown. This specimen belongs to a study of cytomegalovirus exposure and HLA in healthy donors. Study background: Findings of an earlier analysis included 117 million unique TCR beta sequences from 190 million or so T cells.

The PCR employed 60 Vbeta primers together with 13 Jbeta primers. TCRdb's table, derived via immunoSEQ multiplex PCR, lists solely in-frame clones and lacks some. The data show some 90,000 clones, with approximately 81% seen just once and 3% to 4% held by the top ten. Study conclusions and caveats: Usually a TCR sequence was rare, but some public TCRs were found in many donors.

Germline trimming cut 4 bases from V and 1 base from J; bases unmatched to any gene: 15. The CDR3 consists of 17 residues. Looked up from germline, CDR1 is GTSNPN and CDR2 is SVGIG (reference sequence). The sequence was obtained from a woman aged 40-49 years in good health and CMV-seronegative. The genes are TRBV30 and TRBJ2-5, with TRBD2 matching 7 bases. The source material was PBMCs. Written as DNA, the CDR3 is TGTGCCTGGACCCAGCCCTGGGGAGGGAGAGGCCAAGAGACCCAGTACTTC. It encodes CAWTQPWGGRGQETQYF.